This TCR beta chain was recorded in a study of T-cell reconstitution after alpha-beta-depleted transplantation in children. Study-wide results and caveats: At around two months after transplant, the alpha-beta T cells were reportedly derived from several hundred expanded clones that came from non-depleted graft cells.

The CDR3 is 15 amino acids. Germline V CDR1 and CDR2: ENHRY, SYGVKD. V was pared by 3 bases and J by 0 bases, with 11 bases between. Molecular barcoding with unique molecular identifiers was used for the TCRbeta library. TCRdb redid the calling of the PCR reads with MiXCR, one entry per CDR3 protein. In the table there are fewer than 35,000 distinct CDR3 sequences, 5% to 7% of which are singletons. This clonotype was found many times. Antigen specificity is unknown. The rearrangement joins TRBV10-3 to TRBJ1-1; a possible D gene is TRBD1 (5 bases). The sequence came from a child younger than two who had a stem cell transplant for acute myeloid leukemia, so the T cells may come from the graft donor. Sequenced material: peripheral blood, taken 60 days after TCRalphabeta/CD19-depleted stem cell transplant. The CDR3 protein is CAISDTGRMNTEAFF. The CDR3, as DNA: TGTGCCATCAGTGACACGGGACGGATGAACACTGAAGCTTTCTTT.